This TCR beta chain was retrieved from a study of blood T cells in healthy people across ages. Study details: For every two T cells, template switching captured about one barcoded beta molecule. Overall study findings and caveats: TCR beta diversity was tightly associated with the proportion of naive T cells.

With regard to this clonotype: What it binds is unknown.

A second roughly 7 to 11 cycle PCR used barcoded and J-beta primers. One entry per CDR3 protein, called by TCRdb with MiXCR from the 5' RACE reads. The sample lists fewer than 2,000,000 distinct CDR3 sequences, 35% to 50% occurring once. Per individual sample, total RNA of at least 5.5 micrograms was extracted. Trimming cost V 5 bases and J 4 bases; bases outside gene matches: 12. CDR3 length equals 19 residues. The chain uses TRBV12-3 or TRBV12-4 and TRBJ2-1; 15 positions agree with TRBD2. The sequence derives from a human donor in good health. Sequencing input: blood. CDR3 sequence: CASSPGTSGGPILYNEQFF. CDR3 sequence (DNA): TGTGCCAGCAGTCCGGGGACTAGCGGGGGGCCCATACTGTACAATGAGCAGTTCTTC.